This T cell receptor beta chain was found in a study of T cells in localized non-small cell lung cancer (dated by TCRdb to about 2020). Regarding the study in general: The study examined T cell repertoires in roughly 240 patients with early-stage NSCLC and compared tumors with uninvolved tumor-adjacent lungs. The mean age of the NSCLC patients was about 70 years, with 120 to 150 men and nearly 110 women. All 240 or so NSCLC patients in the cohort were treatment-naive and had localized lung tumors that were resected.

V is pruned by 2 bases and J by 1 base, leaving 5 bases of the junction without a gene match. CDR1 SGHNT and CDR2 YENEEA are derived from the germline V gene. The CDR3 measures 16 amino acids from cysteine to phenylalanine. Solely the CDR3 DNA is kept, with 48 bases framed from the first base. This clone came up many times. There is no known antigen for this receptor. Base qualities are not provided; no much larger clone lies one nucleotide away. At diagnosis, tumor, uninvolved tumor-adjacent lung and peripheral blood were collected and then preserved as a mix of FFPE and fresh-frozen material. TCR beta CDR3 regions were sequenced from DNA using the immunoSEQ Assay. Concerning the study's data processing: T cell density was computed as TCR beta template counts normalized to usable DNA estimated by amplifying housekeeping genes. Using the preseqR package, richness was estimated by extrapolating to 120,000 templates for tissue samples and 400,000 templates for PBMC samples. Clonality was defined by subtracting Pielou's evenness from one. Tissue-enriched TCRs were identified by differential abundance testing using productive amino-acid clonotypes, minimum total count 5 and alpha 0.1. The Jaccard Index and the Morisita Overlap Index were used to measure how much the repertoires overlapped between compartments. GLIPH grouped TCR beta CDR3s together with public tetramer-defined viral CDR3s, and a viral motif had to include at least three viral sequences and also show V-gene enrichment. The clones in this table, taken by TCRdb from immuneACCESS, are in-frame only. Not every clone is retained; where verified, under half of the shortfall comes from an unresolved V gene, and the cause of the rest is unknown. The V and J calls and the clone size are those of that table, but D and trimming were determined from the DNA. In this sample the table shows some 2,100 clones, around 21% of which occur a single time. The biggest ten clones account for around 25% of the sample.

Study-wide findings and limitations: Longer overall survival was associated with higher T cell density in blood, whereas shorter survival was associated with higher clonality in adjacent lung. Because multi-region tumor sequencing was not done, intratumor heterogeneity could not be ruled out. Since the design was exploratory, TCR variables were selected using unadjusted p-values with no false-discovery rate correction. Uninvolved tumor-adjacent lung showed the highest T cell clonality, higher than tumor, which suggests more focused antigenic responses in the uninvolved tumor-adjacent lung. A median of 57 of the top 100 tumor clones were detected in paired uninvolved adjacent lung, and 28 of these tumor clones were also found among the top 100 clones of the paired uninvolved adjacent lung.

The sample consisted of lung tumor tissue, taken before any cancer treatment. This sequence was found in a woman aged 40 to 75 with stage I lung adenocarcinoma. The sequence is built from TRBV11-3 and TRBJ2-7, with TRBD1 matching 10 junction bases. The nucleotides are TGTGCCAGCAGCTTAAGGACAGGGGGTTTTTCCTACGAGCAGTACTTC. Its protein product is CASSLRTGGFSYEQYF.